This T cell receptor (beta chain) comes out of a study of shared clonotypes between healthy human individuals. Whole-study results and caveats: A few donors shared approximately 5% of their naive CD4 clonotypes. Generation of non-shared clonotypes was less probable than generation of clonotypes shared by all four donors.

This clone was detected only once. Its antigen remains unknown. This table comes from immunoSEQ multiplex PCR, and its TCRdb copy is limited to in-frame clones, with some not included. The table shows some 2,000,000 clones, with approximately 95% occurring only once. Germline CDR1 is MDHEN and CDR2 is SYDVKM. The CDR3 runs 14 residues. J was trimmed by 4 bases and V by 5 bases; bases with no gene match: 6. The sample was naive CD4+ T cells sorted from blood. Subset of the sample: CD45RA+ positively selected. The TCR originated in a young man in good health. The chain is built from TRBV28 and TRBJ2-3; 7 nucleotides agree with TRBD1. The DNA of the CDR3 is TGTGCCAGCAGTAACAGGGGTTCCGCAGATACGCAGTATTTT. Translation gives CASSNRGSADTQYF.